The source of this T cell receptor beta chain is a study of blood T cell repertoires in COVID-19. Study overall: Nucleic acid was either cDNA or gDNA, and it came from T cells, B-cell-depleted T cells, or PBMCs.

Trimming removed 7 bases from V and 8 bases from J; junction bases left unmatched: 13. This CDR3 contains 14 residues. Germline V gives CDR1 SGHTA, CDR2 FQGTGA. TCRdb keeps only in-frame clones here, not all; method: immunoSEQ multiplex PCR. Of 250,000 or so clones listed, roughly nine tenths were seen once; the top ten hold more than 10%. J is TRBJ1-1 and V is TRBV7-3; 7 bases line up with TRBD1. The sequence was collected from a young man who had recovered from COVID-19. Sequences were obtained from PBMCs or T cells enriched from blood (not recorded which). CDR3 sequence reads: CASTPTGFVGEAFF. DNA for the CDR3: TGTGCCAGCACCCCGACAGGGTTCGTTGGAGAAGCTTTCTTT.